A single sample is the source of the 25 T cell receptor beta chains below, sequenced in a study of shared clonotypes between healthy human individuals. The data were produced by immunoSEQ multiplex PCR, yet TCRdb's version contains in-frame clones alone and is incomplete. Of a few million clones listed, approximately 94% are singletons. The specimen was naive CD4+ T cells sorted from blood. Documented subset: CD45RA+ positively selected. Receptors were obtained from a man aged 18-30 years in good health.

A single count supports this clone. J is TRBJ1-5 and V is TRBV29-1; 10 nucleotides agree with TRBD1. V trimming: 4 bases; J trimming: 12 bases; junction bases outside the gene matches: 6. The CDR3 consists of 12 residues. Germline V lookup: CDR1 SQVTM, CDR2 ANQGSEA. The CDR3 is CSVVLTGGIQHF. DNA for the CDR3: TGCAGCGTTGTATTGACAGGGGGCATCCAGCATTTT.

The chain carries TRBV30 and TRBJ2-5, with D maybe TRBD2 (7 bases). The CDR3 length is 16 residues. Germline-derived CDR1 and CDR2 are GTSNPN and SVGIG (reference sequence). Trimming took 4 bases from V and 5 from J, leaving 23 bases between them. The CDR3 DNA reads TGTGCCTGGAAGAGGGGGGGGTACCCGTCCCGGGAGACCCAGTACTTC. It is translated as CAWKRGGYPSRETQYF.

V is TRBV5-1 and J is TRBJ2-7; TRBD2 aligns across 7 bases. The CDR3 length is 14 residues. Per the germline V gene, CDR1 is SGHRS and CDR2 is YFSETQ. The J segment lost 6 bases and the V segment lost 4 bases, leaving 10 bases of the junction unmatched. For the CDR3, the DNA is TGCGCCAGCAGCCCTTTGGGGGGAGGGTCCGAGCAGTACTTC. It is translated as CASSPLGGGSEQYF. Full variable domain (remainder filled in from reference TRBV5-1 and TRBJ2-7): KAGVTQTPRYLIKTRGQQVTLSCSPISGHRSVSWYQQTPGQGLQFLFEYFSETQRNKGNFPGRFSGRQFSNSRSEMNVSTLELGDSALYLCASSPLGGGSEQYFGPGTRLTVT.

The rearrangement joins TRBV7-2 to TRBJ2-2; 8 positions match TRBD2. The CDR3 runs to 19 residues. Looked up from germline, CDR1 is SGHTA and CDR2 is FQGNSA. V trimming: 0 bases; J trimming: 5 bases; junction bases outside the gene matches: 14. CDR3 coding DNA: TGTGCCAGCAGCTTAGCGTATTTGGGCGGGAGGAAGAAAACCGGGGAGCTGTTTTTT. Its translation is CASSLAYLGGRKKTGELFF.

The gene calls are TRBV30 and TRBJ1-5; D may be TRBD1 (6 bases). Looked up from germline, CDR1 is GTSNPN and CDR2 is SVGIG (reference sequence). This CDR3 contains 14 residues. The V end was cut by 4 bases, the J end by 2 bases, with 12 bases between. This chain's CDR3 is CAWTGGSGNQPQHF. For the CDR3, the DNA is TGTGCCTGGACCGGGGGCTCGGGCAATCAGCCCCAGCATTTT.

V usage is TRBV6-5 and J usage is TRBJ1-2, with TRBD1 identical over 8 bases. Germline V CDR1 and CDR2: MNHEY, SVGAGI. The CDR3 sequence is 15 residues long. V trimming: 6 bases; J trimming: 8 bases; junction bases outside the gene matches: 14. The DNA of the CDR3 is TGTGCCAGCAGGATGGGTCGGACAGGGATCCAAGGCTACACCTTC. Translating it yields CASRMGRTGIQGYTF.

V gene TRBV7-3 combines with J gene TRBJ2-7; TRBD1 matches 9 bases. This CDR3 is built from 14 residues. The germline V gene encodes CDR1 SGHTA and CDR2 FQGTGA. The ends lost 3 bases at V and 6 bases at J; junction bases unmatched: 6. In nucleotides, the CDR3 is TGTGCCAGCAGCTTTACAGGGGGCAATGGCGAGCAGTACTTC. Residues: CASSFTGGNGEQYF.

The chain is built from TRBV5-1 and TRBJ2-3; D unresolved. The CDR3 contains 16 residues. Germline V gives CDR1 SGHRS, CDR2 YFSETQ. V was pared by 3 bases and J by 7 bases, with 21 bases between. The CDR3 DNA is TGCGCCAGCAGCTCCGGACCGAGTTCAACGGCGAATACGCAGTATTTT. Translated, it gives CASSSGPSSTANTQYF.

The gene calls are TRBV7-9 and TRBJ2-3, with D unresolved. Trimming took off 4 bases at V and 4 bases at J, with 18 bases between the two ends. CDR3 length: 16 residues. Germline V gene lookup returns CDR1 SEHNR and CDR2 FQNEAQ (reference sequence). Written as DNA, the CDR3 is TGTGCCAGCAGCTCGGACCGCTTAGTCGTCGCAGATACGCAGTATTTT. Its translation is CASSSDRLVVADTQYF.

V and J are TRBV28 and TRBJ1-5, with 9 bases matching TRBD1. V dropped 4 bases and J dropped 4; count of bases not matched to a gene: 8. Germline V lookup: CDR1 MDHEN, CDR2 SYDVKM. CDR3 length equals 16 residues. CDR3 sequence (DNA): TGTGCCAGCAGTTCCGCCGGGACAGGGATGAATCAGCCCCAGCATTTT. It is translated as CASSSAGTGMNQPQHF.

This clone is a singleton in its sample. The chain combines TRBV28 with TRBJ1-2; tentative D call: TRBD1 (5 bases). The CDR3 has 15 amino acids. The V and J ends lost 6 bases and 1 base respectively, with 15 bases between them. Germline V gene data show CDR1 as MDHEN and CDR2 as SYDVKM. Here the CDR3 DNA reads TGTGCCAGCAGCCACCCGTCGGGGGTTAACTATGGCTACACCTTC. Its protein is CASSHPSGVNYGYTF.

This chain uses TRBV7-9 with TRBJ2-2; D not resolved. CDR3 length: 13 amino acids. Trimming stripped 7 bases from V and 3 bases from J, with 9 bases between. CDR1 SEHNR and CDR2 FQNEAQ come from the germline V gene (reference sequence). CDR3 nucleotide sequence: TGTGCCAGCAACGAAGGGCACACCGGGGAGCTGTTTTTT. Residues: CASNEGHTGELFF.

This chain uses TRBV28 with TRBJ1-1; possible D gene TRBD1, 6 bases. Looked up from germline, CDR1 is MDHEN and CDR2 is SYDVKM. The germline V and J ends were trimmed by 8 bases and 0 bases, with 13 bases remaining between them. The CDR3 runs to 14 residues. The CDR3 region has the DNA TGTGCCAGCGTGGGGGGCAAGTTGAACACTGAAGCTTTCTTT. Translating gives CASVGGKLNTEAFF.

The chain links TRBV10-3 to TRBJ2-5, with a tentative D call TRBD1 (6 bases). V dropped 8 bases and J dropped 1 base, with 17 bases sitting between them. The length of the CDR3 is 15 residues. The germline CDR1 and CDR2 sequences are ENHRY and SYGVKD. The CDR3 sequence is CAIWGRSTLQETQYF. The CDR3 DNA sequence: TGTGCCATCTGGGGGCGGTCTACGCTCCAAGAGACCCAGTACTTC.

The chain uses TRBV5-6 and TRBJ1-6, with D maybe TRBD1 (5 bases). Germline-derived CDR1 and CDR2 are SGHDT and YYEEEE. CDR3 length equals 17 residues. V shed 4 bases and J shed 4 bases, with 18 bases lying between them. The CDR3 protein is CASSGVGRALYNSPLHF. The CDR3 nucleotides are TGTGCCAGCAGCGGGGTCGGCAGGGCCCTTTATAATTCACCCCTCCACTTT.

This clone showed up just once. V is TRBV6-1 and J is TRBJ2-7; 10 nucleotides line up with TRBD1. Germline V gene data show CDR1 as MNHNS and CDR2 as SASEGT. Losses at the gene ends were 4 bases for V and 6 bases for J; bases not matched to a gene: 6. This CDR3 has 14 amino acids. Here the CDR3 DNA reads TGTGCCAGCAGTGTGCGACAGGGGGCGGTCGAGCAGTACTTC. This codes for CASSVRQGAVEQYF.

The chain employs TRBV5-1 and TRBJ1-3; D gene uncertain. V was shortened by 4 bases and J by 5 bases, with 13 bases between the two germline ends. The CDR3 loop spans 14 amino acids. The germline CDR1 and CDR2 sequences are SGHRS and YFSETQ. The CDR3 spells CASSPLGSRNTIYF. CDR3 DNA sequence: TGCGCCAGCAGCCCTCTGGGGTCTAGAAACACCATATATTTT.

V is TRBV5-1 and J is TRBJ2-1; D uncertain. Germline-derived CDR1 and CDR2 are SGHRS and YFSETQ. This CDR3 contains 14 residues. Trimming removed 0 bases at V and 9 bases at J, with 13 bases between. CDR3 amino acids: CASSLESGRSEQFF. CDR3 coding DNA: TGCGCCAGCAGCTTGGAGTCCGGGCGAAGTGAGCAGTTCTTC.

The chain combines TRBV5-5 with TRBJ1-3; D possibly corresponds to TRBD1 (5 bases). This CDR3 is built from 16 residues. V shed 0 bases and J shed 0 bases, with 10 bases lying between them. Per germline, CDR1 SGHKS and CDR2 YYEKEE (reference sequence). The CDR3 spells CASSLVWRGSGNTIYF. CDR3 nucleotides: TGTGCCAGCAGCTTGGTTTGGAGGGGCTCTGGAAACACCATATATTTT.

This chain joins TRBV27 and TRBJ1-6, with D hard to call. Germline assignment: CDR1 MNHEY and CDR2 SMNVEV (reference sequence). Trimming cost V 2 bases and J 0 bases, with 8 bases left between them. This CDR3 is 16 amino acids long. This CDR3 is CASSLQLSSYNSPLHF. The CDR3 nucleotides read TGTGCCAGCAGTTTACAGCTCAGCTCCTATAATTCACCCCTCCACTTT.

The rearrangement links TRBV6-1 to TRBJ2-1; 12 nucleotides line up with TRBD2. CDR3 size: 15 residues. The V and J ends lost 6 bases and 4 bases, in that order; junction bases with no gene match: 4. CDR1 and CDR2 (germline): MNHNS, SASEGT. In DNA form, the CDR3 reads TGTGCCAGCAGAGGACTAGCGGGAAAATACAATGAGCAGTTCTTC. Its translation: CASRGLAGKYNEQFF.

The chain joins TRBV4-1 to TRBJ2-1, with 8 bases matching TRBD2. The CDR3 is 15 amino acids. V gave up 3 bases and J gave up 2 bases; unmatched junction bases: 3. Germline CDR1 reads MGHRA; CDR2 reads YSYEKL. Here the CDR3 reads CASSHPGGAYNEQFF. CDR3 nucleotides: TGCGCCAGCAGCCACCCCGGGGGGGCCTACAATGAGCAGTTCTTC.

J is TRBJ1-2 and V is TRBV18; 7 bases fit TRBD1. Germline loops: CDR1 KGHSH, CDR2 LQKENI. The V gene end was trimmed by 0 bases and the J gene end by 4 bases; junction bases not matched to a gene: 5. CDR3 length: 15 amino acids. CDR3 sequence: CASSPPTGPTYGYTF. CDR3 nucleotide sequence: TGTGCCAGCTCACCACCGACAGGGCCCACCTATGGCTACACCTTC.

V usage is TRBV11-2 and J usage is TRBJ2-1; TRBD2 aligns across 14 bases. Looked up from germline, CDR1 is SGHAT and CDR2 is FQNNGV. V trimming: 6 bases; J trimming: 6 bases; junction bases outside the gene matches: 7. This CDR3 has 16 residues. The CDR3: CASSFSGTSGGNEQFF. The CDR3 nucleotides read TGTGCCAGCAGTTTTTCAGGGACTAGCGGGGGCAATGAGCAGTTCTTC.

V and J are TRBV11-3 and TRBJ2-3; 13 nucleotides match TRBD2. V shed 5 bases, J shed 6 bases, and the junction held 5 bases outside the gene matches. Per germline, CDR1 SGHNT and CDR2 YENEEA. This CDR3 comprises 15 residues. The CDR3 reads CASSPGLAGVDTQYF. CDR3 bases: TGTGCCAGCAGCCCCGGACTAGCGGGAGTGGATACGCAGTATTTT.